The rows below give T cell receptor beta chains drawn from one sample of a study of chemoradiotherapy in HPV16-positive cancers. Assay: immunoSEQ multiplex PCR; the TCRdb copy retains only in-frame clones and omits some. Altogether about 24,000 clones are present, roughly 90% being singletons, with the ten largest covering roughly 5%. This material consisted of blood, taken from a patient who underwent chemoradiotherapy. The receptor source for this set is a human donor with HPV-associated anogenital cancer. The CDR3 runs from the conserved cysteine through the conserved F or W. Fields, in order: V gene, J gene, D gene, clone size, CDR3 protein, CDR3 DNA. D genes are given only for firm matches. The size entry is marked missing in some rows and otherwise reads once, few, many or a size class.

V: TRBV5-1
J: TRBJ2-3
D: TRBD2
size: NA
CDR3: CASSSGLAGGHSTDTQYF
DNA: TGCGCCAGCAGCAGCGGACTAGCGGGGGGGCATAGCACAGATACGCAGTATTTT

V: TRBV19
J: TRBJ1-1
D: NA
size: few
CDR3: CASNPSGDTEAFF
DNA: TGTGCCAGTAACCCGTCAGGGGACACTGAAGCTTTCTTT

V: TRBV6-5
J: TRBJ1-1
D: TRBD1
size: NA
CDR3: CASSYGQGAEAFF
DNA: TGTGCCAGCAGTTACGGACAGGGAGCTGAAGCTTTCTTT

V: TRBV5-4
J: TRBJ2-7
D: TRBD1
size: NA
CDR3: CASSLPGQDHEQYF
DNA: TGTGCCAGCAGCTTACCCGGACAGGATCACGAGCAGTACTTC

V: TRBV7-8
J: TRBJ2-7
D: TRBD2
size: NA
CDR3: CASSSGTTLSEQYF
DNA: TGTGCCAGCAGCTCCGGGACTACCCTCTCCGAGCAGTACTTC

V: TRBV7-2
J: TRBJ2-5
D: NA
size: NA
CDR3: CASSPLGGPFVETQYF
DNA: TGTGCCAGCAGCCCCCTGGGGGGGCCGTTTGTTGAGACCCAGTACTTC

V: TRBV5-4
J: TRBJ1-6
D: NA
size: NA
CDR3: CASSPGGGSSYNSPLHF
DNA: TGTGCCAGCAGCCCCGGGGGCGGAAGCTCCTATAATTCACCCCTCCACTTT

V: TRBV27
J: TRBJ2-1
D: NA
size: NA
CDR3: CASRLRGESNEQFF
DNA: TGTGCCAGCAGACTTAGGGGGGAGAGTAATGAGCAGTTCTTC

V: TRBV7-2
J: TRBJ2-7
D: NA
size: once
CDR3: CASSFVSGNEQYF
DNA: TGTGCCAGCAGCTTCGTCTCAGGGAACGAGCAGTACTTC

V: TRBV29-1
J: TRBJ2-2
D: NA
size: NA
CDR3: CSVGQGAGELFF
DNA: TGCAGCGTTGGCCAGGGAGCCGGGGAGCTGTTTTTT

V: TRBV5-1
J: TRBJ2-1
D: TRBD2
size: NA
CDR3: CASSLVASGAGKQFF
DNA: TGCGCCAGCAGCTTGGTGGCTAGCGGGGCGGGGAAGCAGTTCTTC

V: TRBV7-2
J: TRBJ2-2
D: NA
size: NA
CDR3: CASSLERVSNTGELFF
DNA: TGTGCCAGCAGCTTAGAGCGGGTTTCGAACACCGGGGAGCTGTTTTTT

V: TRBV5-3
J: TRBJ2-1
D: TRBD2
size: NA
CDR3: CARSFTSGTYNEQFF
DNA: TGTGCCAGAAGCTTTACTAGCGGAACCTACAATGAGCAGTTCTTC

V: TRBV14
J: TRBJ1-1
D: TRBD1
size: NA
CDR3: CASSPWTGPGWTEAFF
DNA: TGTGCCAGCAGCCCCTGGACAGGGCCGGGATGGACTGAAGCTTTCTTT

V: TRBV7-2
J: TRBJ2-2
D: TRBD1
size: NA
CDR3: CASSLTRTGANTGELFF
DNA: TGTGCCAGCAGCTTAACCCGGACAGGCGCGAACACCGGGGAGCTGTTTTTT

V: TRBV5-8
J: TRBJ1-5
D: TRBD1
size: NA
CDR3: CASSLAQGVFNQPQHF
DNA: TGTGCCAGCAGCTTGGCACAGGGGGTATTCAATCAGCCCCAGCATTTT

V: TRBV7-5
J: TRBJ2-5
D: NA
size: NA
CDR3: CVRSLDQGKFPRETQYF
DNA: TGTGTCAGAAGCTTAGATCAGGGAAAATTCCCCCGAGAGACCCAGTACTTC

V: TRBV5-1
J: TRBJ1-1
D: NA
size: NA
CDR3: CASSDLSRATGEAFF
DNA: TGCGCCAGCAGCGACCTCAGCAGAGCAACAGGTGAAGCTTTCTTT

V: TRBV5-1
J: TRBJ1-1
D: TRBD1
size: NA
CDR3: CASRSPGTGRTEAFF
DNA: TGCGCCAGCAGGTCACCCGGGACAGGGAGGACTGAAGCTTTCTTT

V: TRBV4-3
J: TRBJ1-4
D: NA
size: NA
CDR3: CASSQVSMGLGEKLFF
DNA: TGCGCCAGCAGCCAAGTATCGATGGGGCTAGGTGAAAAACTGTTTTTT

V: TRBV6-6
J: TRBJ2-1
D: TRBD1
size: NA
CDR3: CASSPDREQFF
DNA: TGTGCCAGCAGCCCGGACAGGGAGCAGTTCTTC

V: TRBV9
J: TRBJ1-2
D: NA
size: NA
CDR3: CASSVDEYGRAGGYTF
DNA: TGTGCCAGCAGCGTAGACGAGTATGGGAGGGCCGGTGGCTACACCTTC

V: TRBV10-3
J: TRBJ1-1
D: TRBD1
size: NA
CDR3: CAISALDREAFF
DNA: TGTGCCATCAGTGCTTTGGACAGGGAGGCTTTCTTT

V: TRBV9
J: TRBJ2-5
D: TRBD1
size: NA
CDR3: CASSEGTGVGSETQYF
DNA: TGTGCCAGCAGCGAGGGAACAGGGGTTGGGTCAGAGACCCAGTACTTC

V: TRBV11-3
J: TRBJ2-7
D: TRBD1
size: NA
CDR3: CASSTGTGEVSSYEQYF
DNA: TGTGCCAGCAGTACCGGGACAGGGGAGGTGAGCTCCTACGAGCAGTACTTC

V: TRBV30
J: TRBJ1-1
D: TRBD1
size: NA
CDR3: CAWSQTGGTEAFF
DNA: TGTGCCTGGAGTCAGACAGGGGGAACTGAAGCTTTCTTT

V: TRBV10-3
J: TRBJ2-1
D: NA
size: NA
CDR3: CAISDSREANSYNEQFF
DNA: TGTGCCATCAGTGACTCCAGGGAGGCAAACTCCTACAATGAGCAGTTCTTC

V: TRBV5-4
J: TRBJ2-5
D: TRBD1
size: few
CDR3: CASSLKGAETQYF
DNA: TGTGCCAGCAGCTTGAAGGGGGCAGAGACCCAGTACTTC

V: TRBV13
J: TRBJ1-1
D: NA
size: NA
CDR3: CASSAAGADTEAFF
DNA: TGTGCCAGCAGCGCGGCAGGGGCAGACACTGAAGCTTTCTTT

V: TRBV5-4
J: TRBJ1-3
D: NA
size: NA
CDR3: CASSPGTAGNTIYF
DNA: TGTGCCAGCAGCCCCGGGACCGCTGGAAACACCATATATTTT

V: TRBV20-1
J: TRBJ2-1
D: NA
size: NA
CDR3: CSAYRDLQFF
DNA: TGCAGTGCCTACCGGGACCTGCAGTTCTTC

V: TRBV11-1
J: TRBJ1-1
D: NA
size: few
CDR3: CASSSDPGGNTEAFF
DNA: TGTGCCAGCAGCTCCGACCCGGGAGGGAACACTGAAGCTTTCTTT

V: TRBV4-3
J: TRBJ1-2
D: TRBD1
size: NA
CDR3: CASSQDSGGRSYGYTF
DNA: TGCGCCAGCAGCCAAGATTCAGGGGGGCGAAGCTATGGCTACACCTTC

V: TRBV10-3
J: TRBJ1-5
D: NA
size: NA
CDR3: CAISDRRENQPQHF
DNA: TGTGCCATCAGTGACCGCAGGGAGAATCAGCCCCAGCATTTT

V: TRBV11-3
J: TRBJ1-2
D: TRBD1
size: NA
CDR3: CASSSQVQGGRYGYTF
DNA: TGTGCCAGCAGCTCCCAGGTACAGGGGGGGAGGTATGGCTACACCTTC

V: TRBV19
J: TRBJ2-1
D: NA
size: NA
CDR3: CASSMGGVAGSTYNEQFF
DNA: TGTGCCAGTAGTATGGGTGGTGTGGCGGGGTCGACCTACAATGAGCAGTTCTTC

V: TRBV6-4
J: TRBJ2-2
D: TRBD1
size: few
CDR3: CASGQGHSTGELFF
DNA: TGTGCCAGCGGACAGGGACATAGCACCGGGGAGCTGTTTTTT

V: TRBV5-1
J: TRBJ2-1
D: NA
size: once
CDR3: CASSLVAGSSYNEQFF
DNA: TGCGCCAGCAGCTTGGTAGCAGGGTCCTCCTACAATGAGCAGTTCTTC

V: TRBV5-6
J: TRBJ2-2
D: NA
size: NA
CDR3: CASSLGNGELFF
DNA: TGTGCCAGCAGCTTGGGAAACGGGGAGCTGTTTTTT